This T cell receptor (beta chain) derives from a study of blood T cell repertoires in COVID-19. Study information: The cDNA or gDNA used as material had been derived from T cells, B-cell-depleted T cells, or PBMCs.

CDR1 and CDR2 from the germline V gene are LNHNV and YYDKDF (reference sequence). This CDR3 comprises 16 residues. The trim removed 3 bases at V and 7 bases at J, leaving 10 bases unmatched. Original data processing: Nucleated cell counts were estimated from reference gene primer amplification. The data were produced by immunoSEQ multiplex PCR, yet TCRdb's version contains in-frame clones alone and is incomplete. V and J calls and clone size are copied from that table; D and trimming were computed from the DNA. In the table there are more than 200,000 clones, 75% to 90% of which are singletons. V is TRBV15 and J is TRBJ1-2; 11 bases match TRBD1. This clonotype was sampled from a man younger than 40 with COVID-19, enrolled during active disease. Sequenced material: peripheral blood. The CDR3 DNA is TGTGCCACCAGCAGGGGGCTAGGACAGGGGGCGCGTGGCTACACCTTC. This encodes CATSRGLGQGARGYTF.